These 19 T cell receptor beta chains originate from one sample sequenced in a study of human T cells and chemical hapten exposure. Indicated time point: pre-sensitization, week 0. The treatment denotes: therapeutic diphenylcyclopropenone sensitization with weekly scalp DPC. Unfractionated whole blood served as the source for total RNA extraction. TCRdb redid the calling of the RACE reads with MiXCR, one entry per CDR3 protein. Here the sample spans tens of thousands of distinct CDR3 sequences, less than 15% being singletons. Sample: whole blood, taken in connection with sensitization to the hapten diphenylcyclopropenone (DPC). These receptors all come from a woman aged 40 to 49 with alopecia areata. Some clones in this sample may be carry-over from other donors' samples.

The V and J genes are TRBV5-5 and TRBJ2-3, with 8 positions matching TRBD1. J lost 0 bases, V lost 4 bases, and 4 bases had no gene match. The CDR3 runs to 15 residues. Germline V gene sequence: CDR1 SGHKS, CDR2 YYEKEE (reference sequence). The chain's CDR3 is CASSPNRGSTDTQYF. The CDR3 coding sequence is TGTGCCAGCAGCCCTAACAGGGGGAGCACAGATACGCAGTATTTT. The whole variable domain, remainder taken from reference TRBV5-5 and TRBJ2-3, is DAGVTQSPTHLIKTRGQQVTLRCSPISGHKSVSWYQQVLGQGPQFIFQYYEKEERGRGNFPDRFSARQFPNYSSELNVNALLLGDSALYLCASSPNRGSTDTQYFGPGTRLTVL.

V is TRBV20-1 and J is TRBJ2-5; possibly TRBD2 for D (6 bases). V lost 3 bases, J lost 4 bases, and 12 bases lay in between. The CDR3 contains 13 residues. Germline values: CDR1 DFQATT, CDR2 SNEGSKA (reference sequence). CDR3 nucleotide sequence: TGCAGTGCTAGGGGGGAGGTTGGAGAGACCCAGTACTTC. Its protein product is CSARGEVGETQYF.

This clonotype was detected many times. V gene TRBV6-5 combines with J gene TRBJ1-4, with D uncertain. The CDR3 runs 15 residues. CDR1 MNHEY and CDR2 SVGAGI come from the germline V gene. V lost 2 bases and J lost 10, with 17 bases in between. The CDR3: CASSYGRPLGGKLFF. CDR3 bases: TGTGCCAGCAGTTACGGGAGACCTTTGGGCGGAAAACTGTTTTTT.

The chain is built from TRBV2 and TRBJ1-1; D is unresolved. V was shortened by 2 bases and J by 3 bases, with 7 bases between the two germline ends. Germline V CDR1 and CDR2: SNHLY, FYNNEI. The CDR3 loop spans 13 amino acids. CDR3 nucleotide sequence: TGTGCCAGCAGTGAATTGGAGGACACTGAAGCTTTCTTT. Amino acid sequence: CASSELEDTEAFF.

This clonotype was detected many times. This sequence joins TRBV19 and TRBJ2-3, with unresolved D. Germline loops: CDR1 LNHDA, CDR2 SQIVND (reference sequence). The ends were cut back, 1 base at V and 6 bases at J, with 11 bases in the middle. This CDR3 region has 14 residues. CDR3: CASSIVSGPDTQYF. CDR3 coding DNA: TGTGCCAGTAGTATAGTTTCCGGACCTGATACGCAGTATTTT. Supplemented by reference TRBV19 and TRBJ2-3, the full variable domain reads DGGITQSPKYLFRKEGQNVTLSCEQNLNHDAMYWYRQDPGQGLRLIYYSQIVNDFQKGDIAEGYSVSREKKESFPLTVTSAQKNPTAFYLCASSIVSGPDTQYFGPGTRLTVL.

In its sample, this clonotype was seen many times. The chain is built from TRBV2 and TRBJ1-6; no clear D gene. CDR1 is SNHLY, CDR2 FYNNEI, per germline. Trimming shortened V by 6 bases and J by 10 bases, and 13 bases separated the two germline ends. CDR3 length: 13 residues. This CDR3 reads CASSTGPSSPLHF. The DNA of the CDR3 is TGTGCCAGCAGCACCGGGCCTAGCTCACCCCTCCACTTT.

This clonotype was observed a handful of times. V and J are TRBV6-6 and TRBJ2-2; TRBD2 matches 8 bases. The germline CDR1 and CDR2 sequences are MNHNY and SVGAGI (reference sequence). Trimming at V came to 6 bases and at J to 1 base, leaving 7 bases not matched to a gene. CDR3 size: 16 residues. CDR3 DNA: TGTGCCAGCAGAAACGGACTAGCTGGGAACACCGGGGAGCTGTTTTTT. Its translation is CASRNGLAGNTGELFF.

This clonotype was seen a few times. This sequence joins TRBV7-2 and TRBJ1-2; TRBD1 matches 8 bases. The CDR3 length is 15 residues. Germline V gene lookup returns CDR1 SGHTA and CDR2 FQGNSA. V gave up 5 bases and J gave up 5 bases; unmatched junction bases: 10. The CDR3 region has the DNA TGTGCCAGCAGCCCTACCTGGACAGGGACGTATGGCTACACCTTC. It yields the protein CASSPTWTGTYGYTF.

The rearrangement joins TRBV10-3 to TRBJ2-7; 14 bases are shared with TRBD2. This CDR3 spans 13 amino acids. Germline V gene lookup returns CDR1 ENHRY and CDR2 SYGVKD. Trimming took 10 bases from V and 6 from J; bases not matched to a gene: 5. CDR3 loop: CATGLAGGFEQYF. Here the CDR3 DNA reads TGTGCCACAGGACTAGCGGGAGGTTTCGAGCAGTACTTC.

Of note for this clonotype: It may be a read error: a sequence one base away is much more abundant. The rearrangement links TRBV4-3 to TRBJ2-1; perhaps TRBD2 as D (5 bases). This CDR3 is built from 14 residues. The V gene lost 1 base and the J gene lost 8 bases, with 12 bases spanning the gap. CDR1 is LGHNA and CDR2 is YSLEER in the germline V gene. CDR3 in DNA: TGCGCCAGCAGCCAAGGTCCAGCGGACGATGAGCAGTTCTTC. Encoded protein: CASSQGPADDEQFF.

This clonotype appeared once. The chain recombines TRBV20-1 with TRBJ2-5, with D unclear. The germline V gene has CDR1 DFQATT and CDR2 SNEGSKA (reference sequence). The CDR3 length is 12 residues. V shed 0 bases and J shed 4 bases, with 6 bases lying between them. The CDR3 DNA reads as TGCAGTGCTAGAGATCCCCCAGAGACCCAGTACTTC. It is translated as CSARDPPETQYF.

This clonotype was observed many times. The chain is built from TRBV30 and TRBJ2-6; 9 bases are a match to TRBD1. The V and J ends lost 5 bases and 4 bases, in that order; junction bases with no gene match: 9. The germline V gene encodes CDR1 GTSNPN and CDR2 SVGIG (reference sequence). CDR3 length: 16 amino acids. The CDR3 DNA reads TGTGCCTGGGCCCGGGACAGGGTCCGCGGGGCCAACGTCCTGACTTTC. It yields the protein CAWARDRVRGANVLTF. The variable domain in full, with the rest retrieved from reference TRBV30 and TRBJ2-6, is SQTIHQWPATLVQPVGSPLSLECTVEGTSNPNLYWYRQAAGRGLQLLFYSVGIGQISSEVPQNLSASRPQDRQFILSSKKLLLSDSGFYLCAWARDRVRGANVLTFGAGSRLTVL.

This clonotype has at least ten counts. The V call is TRBV19, the J call TRBJ1-4; D uncertain. The germline CDR1 and CDR2 sequences are LNHDA and SQIVND (reference sequence). Trimming shortened V by 5 bases and J by 7 bases, and 14 bases separated the two germline ends. The CDR3 has 14 amino acids. CDR3 sequence (DNA): TGTGCCAGTAGTTCGACCGGGAGAGGTGAAAAACTGTTTTTT. It is translated as CASSSTGRGEKLFF.

This clonotype was recorded at least ten times. The V call is TRBV5-1, the J call TRBJ2-3; TRBD2 agrees at 7 bases. With V trimmed by 0 bases and J by 4 bases, 2 bases remained unmatched. This CDR3 is built from 14 residues. Germline CDR1 SGHRS, CDR2 YFSETQ. CDR3 protein: CASSLGGSPDTQYF. CDR3 nucleotide sequence: TGCGCCAGCAGCTTGGGCGGGAGTCCAGATACGCAGTATTTT.

This clonotype was seen more than once but under ten times. The chain recombines TRBV14 with TRBJ2-7, with D tentatively TRBD1 (6 bases). With 3 bases removed from V and 6 bases from J, the gap between germline ends came to 12 bases. Per the germline V gene, CDR1 is SGHDN and CDR2 is FVKESK. The CDR3 consists of 13 residues. The CDR3 DNA follows: TGTGCCAGCAGCCAGCCGACAGGAGTCGAGCAGTACTTC. Protein: CASSQPTGVEQYF.

Ten or more counts support this clonotype. This chain links TRBV30 with TRBJ1-1; weak D call: TRBD1 (5 bases). The CDR3 sequence is 14 residues long. V was shortened by 7 bases and J by 5 bases, with 20 bases between the two germline ends. Per the germline V gene, CDR1 is GTSNPN and CDR2 is SVGIG (reference sequence). The CDR3 is CASHRPPGGTEAFF. The CDR3 bases are TGTGCCTCCCACAGGCCCCCTGGGGGAACTGAAGCTTTCTTT.

The genes are TRBV20-1 and TRBJ2-1; 7 bases fit TRBD2. V lost 0 bases to trimming and J lost 4 bases; unmatched junction nucleotides: 3. The CDR3 length is 14 residues. Germline lookup yields CDR1 DFQATT and CDR2 SNEGSKA (reference sequence). DNA for the CDR3: TGCAGTGCTAGAGATGCGGGAGAGTACAATGAGCAGTTCTTC. Residues: CSARDAGEYNEQFF.

This clonotype is labeled as medium-sized. The CDR3 DNA reads TGTGCCAGCTCACTGAACACCGGGGAGCTGTTTTTT. This encodes CASSLNTGELFF. The rearrangement uses TRBV18 and TRBJ2-2; unclear D gene. This CDR3 comprises 12 residues. V shed 4 bases and J shed 1 base, with 1 base lying between them. CDR1 and CDR2 (germline): KGHSH, LQKENI. Drawing the rest from reference TRBV18 and TRBJ2-2, the complete variable domain is NAGVMQNPRHLVRRRGQEARLRCSPMKGHSHVYWYRQLPEEGLKFMVYLQKENIIDESGMPKERFSAEFPKEGPSILRIQQVVRGDSAAYFCASSLNTGELFFGEGSRLTVL.

In its sample, this clonotype ranks as medium-sized. The chain links TRBV27 to TRBJ1-1; no firm D call. V shed 3 bases and J shed 3 bases, with 8 bases lying between them. The CDR3 is 13 residues long. The germline CDR1 and CDR2 sequences are MNHEY and SMNVEV (reference sequence). CDR3 amino acids: CASSFLDHTEAFF. CDR3 sequence (DNA): TGTGCCAGCAGTTTTCTCGATCACACTGAAGCTTTCTTT.